This TCR beta chain was observed in a study of blood T cell repertoires in COVID-19 (dated by TCRdb to the early 2020s). Regarding the research as a whole: Collaborator samples came from the United States, Italy and Spain and covered acute and convalescent phases of COVID-19. Sample metadata almost always included a de-identified subject ID, COVID-19 status, age in years and sex. The dataset comprised deeply sampled blood TCRbeta repertoires from subjects exposed to, actively infected with, or recovered from COVID-19. The prospective study material was composed of cDNA or gDNA derived from T cells, B-cell-depleted T cells, or PBMCs. Where available, HLA class I and class II types were taken from metadata supplied by the sample provider and were not determined by assay-based typing. A freely available public database, intended as a resource for researchers studying the immune response to SARS-CoV-2, is where the repertoires were released. Samples were obtained from the ongoing ImmuneRACE study (first 160 participants) and from approximately 1,200 subjects provided by 6 global collaborators.

The germline V end is reduced by 4 bases and the J end by 7 bases; junction bases left unmatched: 5. CDR3 length: 15 amino acids, cysteine to phenylalanine. Only the CDR3 DNA is retained, 45 bases long and in frame from the first base. In the germline V gene (reference sequence), CDR1 corresponds to SGHKS and CDR2 to YYEKEE. Worth noting for this clone: Its antigen specificity is not known. No base-level quality is on record; no much larger clone is a single base apart.

What the work shows at the level of the full study, not this receptor alone: How much clinical and demographic metadata was included differed by source and by participant, and the metadata was provided uncurated.

TCRbeta CDR3 regions were amplified from genomic DNA by means of the immunoSEQ Assay, a bias-controlled multiplex PCR. Regarding the original processing steps: Nucleated cell counts per sample were estimated from amplification of reference gene primers within the assay. To quantify the absolute abundance of each unique TCRbeta CDR3 rearrangement, sequence reads were collapsed and filtered. For each sample, productive Simpson clonality was calculated as the square root of Simpson's diversity index over productive rearrangements. TCRdb obtained this table from immuneACCESS and retained in-frame rearrangements with V and J assigned. These tables miss some clones; where compared with another copy, unresolved V genes account for less than half of the shortfall, and the remainder is unexplained. For V, J and clone size, that table is used; D and trimming come from the DNA. A total of 120,000 or so clones appear in this sample, around nine tenths of them only once. The biggest ten clones account for less than 8% of the sample.

Each collaborating institution followed its own protocols to collect whole blood in K2EDTA tubes. For TCRbeta analysis, collaborators shipped samples in one of three forms: frozen whole blood, isolated PBMCs, or DNA extracted from either of those sample types. The chain uses TRBV5-5 and TRBJ1-6; 10 central bases correspond to TRBD1. This clonotype originated in a middle-aged man with acute or convalescent COVID-19. The sequenced material came from peripheral blood. DNA sequence: TGTGCCAGCAGCCGGGGACAGGGGATCAATTCACCCCTCCACTTT. Its amino acids are CASSRGQGINSPLHF.